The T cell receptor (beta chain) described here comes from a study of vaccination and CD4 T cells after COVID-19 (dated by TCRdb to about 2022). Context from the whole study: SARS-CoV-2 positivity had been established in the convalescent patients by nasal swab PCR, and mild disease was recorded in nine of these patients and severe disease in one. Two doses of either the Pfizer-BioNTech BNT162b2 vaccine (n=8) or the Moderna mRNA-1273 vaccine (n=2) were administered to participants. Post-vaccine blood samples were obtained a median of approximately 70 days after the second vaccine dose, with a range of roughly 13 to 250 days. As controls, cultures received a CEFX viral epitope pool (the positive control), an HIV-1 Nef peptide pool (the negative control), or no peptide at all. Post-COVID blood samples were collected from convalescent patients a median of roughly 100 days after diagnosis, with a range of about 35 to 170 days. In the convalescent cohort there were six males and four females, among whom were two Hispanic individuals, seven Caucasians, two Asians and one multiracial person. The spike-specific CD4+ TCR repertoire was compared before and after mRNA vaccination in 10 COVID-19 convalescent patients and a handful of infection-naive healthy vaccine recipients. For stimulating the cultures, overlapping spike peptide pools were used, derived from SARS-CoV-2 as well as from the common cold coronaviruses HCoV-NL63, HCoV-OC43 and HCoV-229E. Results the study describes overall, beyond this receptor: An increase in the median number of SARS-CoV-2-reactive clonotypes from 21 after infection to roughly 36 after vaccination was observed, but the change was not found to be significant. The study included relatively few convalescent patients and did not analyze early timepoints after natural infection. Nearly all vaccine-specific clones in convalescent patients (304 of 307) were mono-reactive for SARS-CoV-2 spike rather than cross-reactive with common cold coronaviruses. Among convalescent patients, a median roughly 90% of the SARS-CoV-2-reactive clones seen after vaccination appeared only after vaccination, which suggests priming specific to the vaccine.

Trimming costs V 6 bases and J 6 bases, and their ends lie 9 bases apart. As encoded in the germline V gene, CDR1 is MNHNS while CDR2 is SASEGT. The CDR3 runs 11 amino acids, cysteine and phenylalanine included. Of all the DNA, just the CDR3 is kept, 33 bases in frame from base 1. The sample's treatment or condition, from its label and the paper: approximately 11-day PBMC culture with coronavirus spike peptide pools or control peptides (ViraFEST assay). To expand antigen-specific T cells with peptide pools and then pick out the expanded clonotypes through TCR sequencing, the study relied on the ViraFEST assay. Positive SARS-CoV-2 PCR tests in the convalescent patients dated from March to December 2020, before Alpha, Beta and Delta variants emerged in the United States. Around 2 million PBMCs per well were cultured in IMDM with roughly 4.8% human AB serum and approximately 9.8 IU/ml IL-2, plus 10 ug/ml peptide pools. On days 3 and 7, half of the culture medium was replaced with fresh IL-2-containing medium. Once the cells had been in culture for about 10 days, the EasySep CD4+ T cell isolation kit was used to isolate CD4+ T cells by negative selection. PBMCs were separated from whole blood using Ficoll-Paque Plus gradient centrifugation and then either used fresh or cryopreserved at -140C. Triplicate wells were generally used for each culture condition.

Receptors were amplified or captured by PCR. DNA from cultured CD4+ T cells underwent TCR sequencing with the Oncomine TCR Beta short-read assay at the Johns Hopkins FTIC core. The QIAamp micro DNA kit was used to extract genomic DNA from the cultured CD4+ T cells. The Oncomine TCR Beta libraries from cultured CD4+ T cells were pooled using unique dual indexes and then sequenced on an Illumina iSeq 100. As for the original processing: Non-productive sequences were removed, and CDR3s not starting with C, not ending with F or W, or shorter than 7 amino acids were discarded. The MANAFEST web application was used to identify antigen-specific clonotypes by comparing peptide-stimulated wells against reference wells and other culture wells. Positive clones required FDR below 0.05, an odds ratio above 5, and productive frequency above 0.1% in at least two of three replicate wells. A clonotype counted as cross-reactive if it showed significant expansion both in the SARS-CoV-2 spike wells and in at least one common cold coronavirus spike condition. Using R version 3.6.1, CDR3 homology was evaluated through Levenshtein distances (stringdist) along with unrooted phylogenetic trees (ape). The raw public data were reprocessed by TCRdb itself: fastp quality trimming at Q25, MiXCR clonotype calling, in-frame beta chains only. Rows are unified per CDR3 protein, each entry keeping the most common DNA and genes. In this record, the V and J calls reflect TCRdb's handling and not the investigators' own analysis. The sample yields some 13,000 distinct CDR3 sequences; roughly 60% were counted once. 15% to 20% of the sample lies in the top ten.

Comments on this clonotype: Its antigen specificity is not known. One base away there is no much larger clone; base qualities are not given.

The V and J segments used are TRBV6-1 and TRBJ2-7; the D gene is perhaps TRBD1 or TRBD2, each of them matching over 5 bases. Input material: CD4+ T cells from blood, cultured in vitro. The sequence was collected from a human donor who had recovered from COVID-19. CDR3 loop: CASSKGREQYF. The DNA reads TGTGCCAGCAGCAAGGGACGCGAGCAGTACTTC.